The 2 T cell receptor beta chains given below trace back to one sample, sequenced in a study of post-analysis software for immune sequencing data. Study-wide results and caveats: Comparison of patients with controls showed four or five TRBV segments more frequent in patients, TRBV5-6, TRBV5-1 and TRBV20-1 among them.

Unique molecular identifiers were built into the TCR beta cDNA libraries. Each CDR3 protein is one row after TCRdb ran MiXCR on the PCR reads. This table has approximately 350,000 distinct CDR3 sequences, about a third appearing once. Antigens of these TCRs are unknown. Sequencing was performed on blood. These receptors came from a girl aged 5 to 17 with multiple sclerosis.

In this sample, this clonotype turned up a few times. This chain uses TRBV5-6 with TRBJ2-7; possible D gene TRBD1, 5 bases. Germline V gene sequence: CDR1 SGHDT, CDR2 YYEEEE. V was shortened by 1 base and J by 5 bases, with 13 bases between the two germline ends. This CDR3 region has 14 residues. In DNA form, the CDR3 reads TGTGCCAGCAGCTTGCCGAACCAGGGCCACGAGCAGTACTTC. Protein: CASSLPNQGHEQYF. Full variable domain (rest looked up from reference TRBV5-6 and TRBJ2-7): DAGVTQSPTHLIKTRGQQVTLRCSPKSGHDTVSWYQQALGQGPQFIFQYYEEEERQRGNFPDRFSGHQFPNYSSELNVNALLLGDSALYLCASSLPNQGHEQYFGPGTRLTVT.

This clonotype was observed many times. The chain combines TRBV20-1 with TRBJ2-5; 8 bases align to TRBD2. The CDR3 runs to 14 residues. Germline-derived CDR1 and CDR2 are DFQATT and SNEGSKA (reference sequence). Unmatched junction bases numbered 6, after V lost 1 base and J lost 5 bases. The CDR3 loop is CSARVGGGRETQYF. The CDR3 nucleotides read TGCAGTGCTAGAGTCGGGGGGGGCCGTGAGACCCAGTACTTC.